A single sample gave rise to the 26 T cell receptor beta chains below, sequenced in a study of shared clonotypes between healthy human individuals. Profiled with immunoSEQ multiplex PCR; TCRdb holds only in-frame clones, not every one. This table holds about 1,900,000 clones, roughly 94% found once. Terminally differentiated effector memory CD45RA+ cells were left out of the naive CD8 fraction, which was CD45RO-negative and positively selected for CCR7. Sequencing was carried out using naive CD8+ T cells sorted from blood. The receptors derive from a man between 18 and 29 years old in good health.

V gene TRBV6-5 combines with J gene TRBJ1-1; the D is unclear. The V gene lost 0 bases and the J gene lost 5 bases, with 7 bases spanning the gap. The CDR3 covers 13 residues. Germline-derived CDR1 and CDR2 are MNHEY and SVGAGI. CDR3 DNA: TGTGCCAGCAGTTACTCGATCTGGACTGAAGCTTTCTTT. It is translated as CASSYSIWTEAFF.

This chain connects TRBV2 to TRBJ1-1; tentative D call: TRBD1 (6 bases). Germline V gene data show CDR1 as SNHLY and CDR2 as FYNNEI. The CDR3 runs 13 residues. V lost 6 bases and J 3 bases, leaving 11 bases between the germline ends. The CDR3 loop is CASSPRGDTEAFF. CDR3 sequence (DNA): TGTGCCAGCAGCCCTAGGGGGGACACTGAAGCTTTCTTT.

The CDR3 region is CASSLPGAGEQFF. Here the CDR3 DNA reads TGTGCCAGCAGCCTCCCCGGGGCTGGAGAGCAGTTCTTC. V gene TRBV11-3 combines with J gene TRBJ2-1; D may be TRBD1 or TRBD2 (5 bases each). CDR1 is SGHNT and CDR2 is YENEEA in the germline V gene. This CDR3 comprises 13 residues. Trimming pared 5 bases from V and 10 bases from J, leaving 15 bases between.

The J gene is TRBJ1-5, the V gene TRBV4-1; D remains ambiguous. The V end was cut by 2 bases, the J end by 0 bases, with 8 bases between. The CDR3 is 15 residues long. Germline values: CDR1 MGHRA, CDR2 YSYEKL. The CDR3 sequence is CASSQKEGSNQPQHF. The CDR3 nucleotides are TGCGCCAGCAGCCAAAAAGAAGGTAGCAATCAGCCCCAGCATTTT.

This clone was observed a single time. The rearrangement links TRBV10-2 to TRBJ2-3; D is ambiguous. This CDR3 is 13 amino acids long. The V and J ends lost 8 bases and 2 bases respectively, with 11 bases between them. Germline loops: CDR1 WSHSY, CDR2 SAAADI. The CDR3 here is CASGPIATDTQYF. CDR3 DNA: TGCGCCAGCGGGCCGATAGCCACAGATACGCAGTATTTT.

The V and J genes are TRBV4-3 and TRBJ2-5; D uncertain. The ends were cut back, 0 bases at V and 0 bases at J, with 8 bases in the middle. Germline assignment: CDR1 LGHNA and CDR2 YSLEER. This CDR3 has 15 residues. CDR3 sequence (DNA): TGCGCCAGCAGCCAAGATTCGGCAGACCAAGAGACCCAGTACTTC. This sequence encodes CASSQDSADQETQYF.

The chain is built from TRBV30 and TRBJ2-5; 8 nucleotides match TRBD2. CDR3 size: 15 residues. Unmatched junction bases numbered 9, after V lost 4 bases and J lost 2 bases. Germline lookup yields CDR1 GTSNPN and CDR2 SVGIG (reference sequence). CDR3 protein: CAWKFRRGVQETQYF. The DNA of the CDR3 is TGTGCCTGGAAATTCCGGCGGGGGGTGCAAGAGACCCAGTACTTC.

In the case of this clone: One end of the junction varies from germline; a read error may be responsible. This sequence joins TRBV7-7 and TRBJ2-7; the D gene is possibly TRBD1 (5 bases). The CDR3 covers 13 residues. Germline CDR1 and CDR2: SSHAT and FNYEAQ (reference sequence). CDR3 protein: CASSLGLAYEQYF. CDR3 sequence (DNA): TGTGCTAGCAGCTTGGGGCTTGCCTACGAGCAGTACTTC.

On this clone: Within the sample, other DNA sequences also encode this same CDR3. The CDR3: CASSQVGINYEQYF. CDR3 coding DNA: TGCGCCAGCAGCCAAGTAGGGATCAACTACGAGCAGTACTTC. J is TRBJ2-7 and V is TRBV4-1; unclear D gene. Trimming left V 1 base short and J 3 bases short, with 10 bases between. This CDR3 region has 14 residues. CDR1 MGHRA and CDR2 YSYEKL come from the germline V gene.

There are a few counts of this clone. The chain is built from TRBV28 and TRBJ1-2, with unresolved D. The CDR3 is 13 amino acids. V lost 7 bases and J 3 bases, leaving 12 bases between the germline ends. Germline V gene lookup returns CDR1 MDHEN and CDR2 SYDVKM. CDR3 residues: CASIHGGYYGYTF. The CDR3, as DNA: TGTGCCAGCATCCACGGAGGGTACTATGGCTACACCTTC.

The rearrangement uses TRBV11-2 and TRBJ1-3; D is ambiguous. Trimming shortened V by 0 bases and J by 9 bases, and 6 bases separated the two germline ends. The germline CDR1 and CDR2 sequences are SGHAT and FQNNGV. The CDR3 extends over 12 amino acids. As DNA, the CDR3 is TGTGCCAGCAGCTTAGATGGGGTCACCATATATTTT. It is translated as CASSLDGVTIYF.

The chain joins TRBV4-3 to TRBJ1-2, with D tentatively TRBD1 (6 bases). Deletions cut 0 bases from V and 5 bases from J, with 13 bases between. CDR1 is LGHNA, CDR2 YSLEER, per germline. This CDR3 contains 15 residues. The CDR3 sequence is CASSQDTGYRYGYTF. The DNA of the CDR3 is TGCGCCAGCAGCCAAGATACAGGGTATCGGTATGGCTACACCTTC.

The genes are TRBV14 and TRBJ2-7; D ambiguous. CDR1 and CDR2 from the germline V gene are SGHDN and FVKESK. V was trimmed by 5 bases and J by 2 bases, leaving 13 bases between them. The CDR3 consists of 14 residues. The CDR3 nucleotides read TGTGCCAGCAGCTTGCAGGAGATACCCTACGAGCAGTACTTC. It encodes CASSLQEIPYEQYF.

With respect to this clone: In the same sample, other DNA sequences code for this CDR3. J is TRBJ2-7 and V is TRBV29-1; D possibly corresponds to TRBD1 (5 bases). V was clipped by 4 bases and J by 1 base, with 8 bases between them. The germline V gene has CDR1 SQVTM and CDR2 ANQGSEA. This CDR3 spans 12 amino acids. CDR3 in DNA: TGCAGCGTTGTCACAGGATCCTACGAGCAGTACTTC. Its translation is CSVVTGSYEQYF.

This chain uses TRBV6-1 with TRBJ2-2; perhaps TRBD2 as D (7 bases). The CDR3 sequence is 14 residues long. V dropped 8 bases and J dropped 4 bases, with 14 bases sitting between them. Germline lookup yields CDR1 MNHNS and CDR2 SASEGT. The CDR3 DNA is TGTGCCAGCGTGGGGGGGCTGGGCACCGGGGAGCTGTTTTTT. This encodes CASVGGLGTGELFF.

The rearrangement links TRBV7-2 to TRBJ2-7; 9 nucleotides line up with TRBD1. With V trimmed by 4 bases and J by 3 bases, 7 bases remained unmatched. There are 15 residues in the CDR3. The germline gives CDR1 SGHTA, CDR2 FQGNSA. CDR3 DNA sequence: TGTGCCAGCAGCTCTACCGGGACAGGGTTCTACGAGCAGTACTTC. This sequence encodes CASSSTGTGFYEQYF.

This CDR3 is CASSEYRQAPLGDYGYTF. The CDR3 DNA reads TGCGCCAGCAGTGAGTATCGGCAGGCCCCCTTGGGGGACTATGGCTACACCTTC. This sequence joins TRBV10-2 and TRBJ1-2, with D possibly matching TRBD1 (5 bases). CDR3 size: 18 residues. The germline V and J ends were trimmed by 1 base and 3 bases, with 21 bases remaining between them. Germline-derived CDR1 and CDR2 are WSHSY and SAAADI.

This chain connects TRBV2 to TRBJ2-1; D uncertain. Germline loops: CDR1 SNHLY, CDR2 FYNNEI. V was cut by 6 bases and J by 8 bases, with 17 bases left in between. The CDR3 runs 14 residues. The CDR3 DNA reads TGTGCCAGCAGACCGACCCTGATTTCGGATGAGCAGTTCTTC. This encodes CASRPTLISDEQFF.

This sequence joins TRBV7-2 and TRBJ2-7; perhaps TRBD1 as D (6 bases). Germline assignment: CDR1 SGHTA and CDR2 FQGNSA. Trimming stripped 5 bases from V and 0 bases from J, with 14 bases between. The CDR3 is made up of 15 amino acids. The CDR3 here is CASSQGTGSSYEQYF. In DNA form, the CDR3 reads TGTGCCAGCAGCCAGGGGACGGGGAGCTCCTACGAGCAGTACTTC.

The rearrangement uses TRBV25-1 and TRBJ2-1; unclear D gene. Between the trimmed V and J ends, which lost 0 bases and 1 base, there was a span of 7 bases. The CDR3 has 15 residues. Germline CDR1 and CDR2: MGHDK and SYGVNS. The CDR3 region is CASSEYRGSYNEQFF. The CDR3 DNA reads as TGTGCCAGCAGTGAATATCGTGGTTCCTACAATGAGCAGTTCTTC.

The chain carries TRBV7-9 and TRBJ1-1; D perhaps matches TRBD1 (5 bases). The ends were cut back, 5 bases at V and 1 base at J, with 20 bases in the middle. CDR1 is SEHNR and CDR2 is FQNEAQ in the germline V gene (reference sequence). This CDR3 is 17 amino acids long. For the CDR3, the DNA is TGTGCCAGCAGCGTAGGGGCCGAAGGGGTTTCGAACACTGAAGCTTTCTTT. Translated, it gives CASSVGAEGVSNTEAFF.

The rearrangement joins TRBV6-1 to TRBJ1-1; 9 nucleotides line up with TRBD1. Germline values: CDR1 MNHNS, CDR2 SASEGT. There are 13 residues in the CDR3. The V segment lost 4 bases and the J segment 5 bases; nucleotides outside the gene matches: 2. The chain's CDR3 is CASSGQGVTEAFF. For the CDR3, the DNA is TGTGCCAGCAGTGGACAGGGGGTAACTGAAGCTTTCTTT.

The chain has TRBV11-2 and TRBJ2-7, with D possibly being TRBD1 (5 bases). The V end was cut by 3 bases, the J end by 0 bases, with 12 bases between. The CDR3 runs to 15 residues. The germline gives CDR1 SGHAT, CDR2 FQNNGV. The CDR3 sequence: CASSLGPMGSYEQYF. In nucleotides, the CDR3 is TGTGCCAGCAGCTTGGGGCCTATGGGCTCCTACGAGCAGTACTTC. Full variable domain (remainder filled in from reference TRBV11-2 and TRBJ2-7): EAGVAQSPRYKIIEKRQSVAFWCNPISGHATLYWYQQILGQGPKLLIQFQNNGVVDDSQLPKDRFSAERLKGVDSTLKIQPAKLEDSAVYLCASSLGPMGSYEQYFGPGTRLTVT.

The sample holds one count of this clone. Other DNA sequences in the same sample also yield this CDR3. This chain joins TRBV5-6 and TRBJ2-5, with unresolved D. Trimming took off 0 bases at V and 2 bases at J, with 5 bases between the two ends. The CDR3 runs to 13 residues. The germline V gene encodes CDR1 SGHDT and CDR2 YYEEEE. DNA for the CDR3: TGTGCCAGCAGCTTGGACCCGCAAGAGACCCAGTACTTC. Translated, it gives CASSLDPQETQYF.

The chain carries TRBV18 and TRBJ2-1; no definite D call. The CDR3 is 13 amino acids. The V end was cut by 1 base, the J end by 15 bases, with 16 bases between. Germline V gives CDR1 KGHSH, CDR2 LQKENI. DNA for the CDR3: TGTGCCAGCTCACCACTGGGCGCGGAACCGTTGTTCTTC. Its translation is CASSPLGAEPLFF.

Concerning this clone: This specimen includes other DNA sequences encoding the same CDR3. This chain connects TRBV7-9 to TRBJ2-3, with D maybe TRBD2 (5 bases). The V gene's germline CDR1 is SEHNR and CDR2 FQNEAQ (reference sequence). This CDR3 spans 15 amino acids. V was pared by 1 base and J by 1 base, with 9 bases between. The CDR3 DNA follows: TGTGCCAGCAGCTTAGGGGGAGAGGGCACAGATACGCAGTATTTT. Encoded protein: CASSLGGEGTDTQYF.